The entry that follows covers one T cell receptor (beta chain) sequence. The germline gene is not matched at one end of the junction; a read error may be the cause. The same CDR3 is also encoded by other DNA sequences in this sample. These data belong to a study of graft-versus-host responses after intestinal transplantation. Overall study: The study gave all recipients anti-thymocyte globulin induction, then tacrolimus and steroids for 2 to 3 years. Study observations and caveats: GvH clones surfaced in recipient marrow, some emerging earlier in ileum or blood.

Germline V CDR1 and CDR2: DFQATT, SNEGSKA (reference sequence). The CDR3 is 11 residues long. The reaction was completed, and proliferating CFSE-low CD3+CD4+ and CD3+CD8+ responders were then sorted. Only in-frame clones appear in the TCRdb table, and some are missing; sequencing was by immunoSEQ multiplex PCR. This table holds 6,500 to 7,500 clones, 30% found once. This specimen consisted of alloreactive CD4+ T cells from a mixed lymphocyte reaction culture, obtained before transplantation. Indicated subset: CFSE-low proliferating T cells sorted from roughly six-day pre-transplant mixed lymphocyte reaction (GvH or HvG direction). The rearrangement uses TRBV20-1 and TRBJ1-1, with a tentative D call TRBD1 (5 bases). The sequence came from a human patient who was an organ donor for intestinal transplantation. CDR3 nucleotide sequence: TGCAGTGGAGACAGAAACACAGAAGCTTTCTTT. This translates into CSGDRNTEAFF.